A single sample is the source of the 18 T cell receptor beta chains below, sequenced in a study of control samples from healthy donors and cancer patients. Produced via immunoSEQ multiplex PCR; TCRdb's table is partial and in-frame only. The table has about 200,000 clones, roughly nine tenths seen once. The specimen was blood. These receptors originate from a young man in good health.

The CDR3 nucleotides are TGTGCCAGCAGCTTAGGGGGTACAGTGAACACTGAAGCTTTCTTT. Amino acids: CASSLGGTVNTEAFF. The chain combines TRBV7-9 with TRBJ1-1; D is ambiguous. This CDR3 has 15 amino acids. The germline CDR1 and CDR2 sequences are SEHNR and FQNEAQ (reference sequence). Between the trimmed V and J ends, which lost 1 base and 0 bases, there was a span of 9 bases.

This clone was counted ten times or more. The J gene is TRBJ1-2, the V gene TRBV20-1; no reliable D call. This CDR3 has 10 amino acids. V gave up 6 bases and J gave up 4 bases, with 6 bases separating them. The germline V gene has CDR1 DFQATT and CDR2 SNEGSKA (reference sequence). The DNA of the CDR3 is TGCAGTGCCGACCTCTATGGCTACACCTTC. Amino acid sequence: CSADLYGYTF.

The chain is built from TRBV30 and TRBJ2-2; 8 nucleotides line up with TRBD2. Losses at the gene ends were 0 bases for V and 3 bases for J; bases not matched to a gene: 12. The length of the CDR3 is 18 residues. Germline CDR1 is GTSNPN and CDR2 is SVGIG (reference sequence). CDR3 coding DNA: TGTGCCTGGAGTGTGATTCCTGGCGGGGGGCGGTACACCGGGGAGCTGTTTTTT. Its protein product is CAWSVIPGGGRYTGELFF.

The V call is TRBV2, the J call TRBJ2-7; no clear D. Deletions cut 3 bases from V and 6 bases from J, with 12 bases between. Germline CDR1 and CDR2: SNHLY and FYNNEI. The CDR3 has 13 residues. The CDR3 protein is CASSDLRRSEQYF. The CDR3 region has the DNA TGTGCCAGCAGTGACCTCAGAAGGAGCGAGCAGTACTTC.

The V and J genes are TRBV29-1 and TRBJ1-1; possible D gene TRBD1, 6 bases. The V end lost 6 bases, the J end lost 4 bases, and 15 bases lay between the germline ends. Germline CDR1 and CDR2: SQVTM and ANQGSEA. The CDR3 has 13 residues. The DNA for the CDR3 is TGCAGCGTGACCGATGCAGGGGCCACTGAAGCTTTCTTT. It translates to CSVTDAGATEAFF.

The rearrangement joins TRBV20-1 to TRBJ1-1; D is unclear. V shed 6 bases and J shed 5 bases, with 10 bases lying between them. Germline CDR1 DFQATT, CDR2 SNEGSKA (reference sequence). This CDR3 region has 11 residues. The CDR3 region is CSAPGSTEAFF. The CDR3 DNA reads TGCAGTGCCCCGGGGAGTACTGAAGCTTTCTTT.

V gene TRBV12-3 or TRBV12-4 combines with J gene TRBJ2-7, with 9 positions matching TRBD1. V lost 5 bases to trimming and J lost 6 bases; unmatched junction nucleotides: 5. This CDR3 is built from 13 residues. Written as DNA, the CDR3 is TGTGCCAGCAGTCTCGGGACAGGGTTCGAGCAGTACTTC. Its translation: CASSLGTGFEQYF.

The rearrangement uses TRBV7-2 and TRBJ2-2; D might be TRBD1 (5 bases). V was cut by 7 bases and J by 6 bases, with 15 bases left in between. Per germline, CDR1 SGHTA and CDR2 FQGNSA. CDR3 length: 14 amino acids. CDR3 coding DNA: TGTGCCAGCAAGGGGCAGGCGTCGGCCGGGGAGCTGTTTTTT. As protein: CASKGQASAGELFF. The full variable domain, in which reference TRBV7-2 and TRBJ2-2 provide the parts outside the CDR3, is GAGVSQSPSNKVTEKGKDVELRCDPISGHTALYWYRQSLGQGLEFLIYFQGNSAPDKSGLPSDRFSAERTGGSVSTLTIQRTQQEDSAVYLCASKGQASAGELFFGEGSRLTVL.

This chain uses TRBV5-1 with TRBJ1-1, with D possibly TRBD1 on 5 matching bases. V was shortened by 1 base and J by 5 bases, with 12 bases between the two germline ends. The CDR3 has 14 amino acids. CDR1 is SGHRS and CDR2 is YFSETQ in the germline V gene. CDR3 loop: CASSLSPGWTEAFF. The CDR3, as DNA: TGCGCCAGCAGCTTGTCCCCAGGGTGGACTGAAGCTTTCTTT.

This clone was seen once. The chain joins TRBV5-6 to TRBJ2-1; the D gene is possibly TRBD1 (5 bases). The CDR3 extends over 14 amino acids. Between the trimmed V and J ends, which lost 3 bases and 7 bases, there was a span of 14 bases. Germline V lookup: CDR1 SGHDT, CDR2 YYEEEE. CDR3 sequence: CASSYTGVLNEQFF. The DNA for the CDR3 is TGTGCCAGCAGCTATACAGGAGTACTAAATGAGCAGTTCTTC.

The gene calls are TRBV4-1 and TRBJ2-1; TRBD1 might be the D (6 bases). Trimming took 7 bases from V and 4 from J, leaving 35 bases between them. Per germline, CDR1 MGHRA and CDR2 YSYEKL. The CDR3 is made up of 21 amino acids. CDR3 region: CASTLGRGSRESFGRYNEQFF. For the CDR3, the DNA is TGCGCCAGCACCCTGGGCAGGGGCAGCAGAGAGTCTTTCGGACGTTACAATGAGCAGTTCTTC.

The CDR3 is CSVGDRYKNIQYF. The DNA of the CDR3 is TGCAGCGTGGGGGACAGATACAAAAACATTCAGTACTTC. The chain carries TRBV29-1 and TRBJ2-4, with 7 bases matching TRBD1. Germline lookup yields CDR1 SQVTM and CDR2 ANQGSEA. With 6 bases clipped from V and 3 bases from J, the junction kept 5 bases outside the gene matches. The CDR3 extends over 13 amino acids.

In its sample, this clone was seen once. The chain recombines TRBV5-8 with TRBJ2-3, with TRBD2 identical over 10 bases. The junction had 4 bases not matched to a gene; V was cut back by 0 bases and J by 0 bases. The CDR3 is 17 residues long. Germline V lookup: CDR1 SGHTS, CDR2 YDEGEE. The CDR3, as DNA: TGTGCCAGCAGCTTGGTGGTAGCGGGGGGTAGCACAGATACGCAGTATTTT. This sequence encodes CASSLVVAGGSTDTQYF. Combining the CDR3 with reference TRBV5-8 and TRBJ2-3 gives the whole variable domain EAGVTQSPTHLIKTRGQQATLRCSPISGHTSVYWYQQALGLGLQFLLWYDEGEERNRGNFPPRFSGRQFPNYSSELNVNALELEDSALYLCASSLVVAGGSTDTQYFGPGTRLTVL.

V and J are TRBV7-9 and TRBJ2-1, with 8 bases identical to TRBD2. The CDR3 is made up of 14 amino acids. Germline CDR1 is SEHNR and CDR2 is FQNEAQ (reference sequence). V shed 3 bases, J shed 5 bases, and the junction held 3 bases outside the gene matches. The CDR3 is CASSLGGGNNEQFF. CDR3 nucleotide sequence: TGTGCCAGCAGCTTGGGCGGGGGGAACAATGAGCAGTTCTTC.

In its sample, this clone was seen a few times. This chain links TRBV19 with TRBJ1-6; no definite D call. This CDR3 has 12 amino acids. Germline V CDR1 and CDR2: LNHDA, SQIVND (reference sequence). V was pared by 6 bases and J by 10 bases, with 10 bases between. The CDR3, as DNA: TGTGCCAGTAGCGAAGGGAAATCACCCCTCCACTTT. Translation gives CASSEGKSPLHF.

This chain connects TRBV5-1 to TRBJ1-4; a possible D gene is TRBD1 (5 bases). The ends were cut back, 6 bases at V and 7 bases at J, with 19 bases in the middle. Germline V gene sequence: CDR1 SGHRS, CDR2 YFSETQ. This CDR3 has 15 residues. The DNA of the CDR3 is TGCGCCAGCACCCCCGGGGGAGGGGTCCGTGAAAAACTGTTTTTT. This encodes CASTPGGGVREKLFF.

The chain couples TRBV5-6 to TRBJ2-4; either TRBD1 or TRBD2 may supply D (5 bases each). Trimming took 3 bases from V and 13 from J, leaving 11 bases between them. The germline V gene encodes CDR1 SGHDT and CDR2 YYEEEE. The CDR3 contains 11 residues. CDR3 coding DNA: TGTGCCAGCAGCTGGGGACGGCAACAGTACTTC. It yields the protein CASSWGRQQYF.

This clone was seen a few times. The chain recombines TRBV4-1 with TRBJ2-1; a weak D match, TRBD2 (6 bases). The CDR3 runs 15 residues. Trimming cost V 6 bases and J 0 bases, with 12 bases left between them. From germline, CDR1 is MGHRA and CDR2 YSYEKL. The CDR3 loop reads CASSLAVSSYNEQFF. The CDR3 DNA is TGCGCCAGCAGTTTAGCGGTTAGCTCCTACAATGAGCAGTTCTTC.